This T cell receptor beta chain was recorded in a study of PD-L1 blockade in urothelial cancer. As for the study in general: Blood yielded a median of about 140,000 T cells per sample.

Specified time point: pretreatment peripheral blood. V dropped 2 bases and J dropped 8 bases, with 10 bases sitting between them. This CDR3 contains 14 residues. Per the germline V gene, CDR1 is MNHEY and CDR2 is SVGAGI. Measured with immunoSEQ multiplex PCR; TCRdb has only the in-frame clones, and not every one. The sample comprises about 33,000 clones, over 75% of which are singletons, and 15% to 18% rests with the top ten. The sequencing used PBMCs, collected around atezolizumab (anti-PD-L1) treatment. This clonotype was sampled from a man aged 55-75 years with urothelial cancer. The genes are TRBV6-5 and TRBJ1-6; TRBD1 might be the D (5 bases). The CDR3 region has the DNA TGTGCCAGCAGTTACGCCAGGGCAGATTCACCCCTCCACTTT. Its protein product is CASSYARADSPLHF.